In this sample, the clone carrying this T cell receptor (beta chain) turned up many times. What it binds is not known. The entry originates in a study of beta chain features in type 1 diabetes. The study, taken as a whole, reports: PCR might show a preference for shorter templates, equally across patients and controls. In all four CD4+ subsets, TCRB CDR3 length was significantly, moderately reduced in type 1 diabetes. Type 1 diabetes patients showed fewer insertions and more deletions at VDJ junctions. Overrepresentation of cells with high TCR expression could result from cDNA sequencing.

Expressed TCRB transcripts were sequenced after all isolated RNA was converted to cDNA. Read counts averaged around 4 million for samples of naive, central memory and regulatory T cells. Assay: immunoSEQ multiplex PCR; the TCRdb copy retains only in-frame clones and omits some. There are 300,000 to 400,000 clones in the sample; around 9.6% occur only once, and about 0.63% lies in the top ten. The germline gives CDR1 MRHNA, CDR2 SNTAGT. CDR3 size: 15 residues. The germline V and J ends were trimmed by 0 bases and 9 bases, with 15 bases remaining between them. The chain combines TRBV6-4 with TRBJ2-1; D call uncertain. The source material was central memory CD4+ T cells from blood. The receptor comes from a man aged 30 to 39 with type 1 diabetes. CDR3 DNA sequence: TGTGCCAGCAGTGACTCAAACCGAATGCCTGGTGAGCAGTTCTTC. Residues: CASSDSNRMPGEQFF.